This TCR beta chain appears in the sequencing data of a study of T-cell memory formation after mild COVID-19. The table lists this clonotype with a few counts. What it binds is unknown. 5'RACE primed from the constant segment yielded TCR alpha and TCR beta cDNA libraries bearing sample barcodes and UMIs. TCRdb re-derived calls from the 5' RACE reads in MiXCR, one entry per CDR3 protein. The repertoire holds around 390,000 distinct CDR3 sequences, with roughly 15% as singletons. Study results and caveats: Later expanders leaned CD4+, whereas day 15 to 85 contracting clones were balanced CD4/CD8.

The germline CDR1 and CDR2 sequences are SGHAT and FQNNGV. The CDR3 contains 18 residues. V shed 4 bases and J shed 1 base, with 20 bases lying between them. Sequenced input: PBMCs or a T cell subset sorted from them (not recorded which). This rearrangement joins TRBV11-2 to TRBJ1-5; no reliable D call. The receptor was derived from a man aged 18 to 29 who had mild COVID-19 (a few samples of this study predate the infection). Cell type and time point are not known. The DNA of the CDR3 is TGTGCCAGCAGCTCCCAACGGCCACGATTAGGGAGCAATCAGCCCCAGCATTTT. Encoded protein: CASSSQRPRLGSNQPQHF.